This T cell receptor (beta chain) was recovered during a study of patients and donors after allogeneic stem cell transplantation. TCRdb re-derived calls from the RT-PCR reads in MiXCR, one entry per CDR3 protein. The sample carries about a million distinct CDR3 sequences, roughly 18% recorded once. The V end was cut by 10 bases, the J end by 1 base, with 10 bases between. Germline V CDR1 and CDR2: KGHDR, SFDVKD. There are 13 residues in the CDR3. This clonotype was recorded a few times. The clonotype was recovered from a human donor who was either an allogeneic HSCT recipient or a stem cell or donor lymphocyte infusion donor (not recorded which). It is not recorded whose cells these are; they may come from a transplant donor. The specimen was blood, either unsorted or a sorted T cell fraction (not recorded which). The rearrangement links TRBV24-1 to TRBJ1-5; no clear D. CDR3 loop: CATFGVSNQPQHF. The CDR3 DNA reads as TGTGCCACTTTCGGGGTCAGCAATCAGCCCCAGCATTTT.